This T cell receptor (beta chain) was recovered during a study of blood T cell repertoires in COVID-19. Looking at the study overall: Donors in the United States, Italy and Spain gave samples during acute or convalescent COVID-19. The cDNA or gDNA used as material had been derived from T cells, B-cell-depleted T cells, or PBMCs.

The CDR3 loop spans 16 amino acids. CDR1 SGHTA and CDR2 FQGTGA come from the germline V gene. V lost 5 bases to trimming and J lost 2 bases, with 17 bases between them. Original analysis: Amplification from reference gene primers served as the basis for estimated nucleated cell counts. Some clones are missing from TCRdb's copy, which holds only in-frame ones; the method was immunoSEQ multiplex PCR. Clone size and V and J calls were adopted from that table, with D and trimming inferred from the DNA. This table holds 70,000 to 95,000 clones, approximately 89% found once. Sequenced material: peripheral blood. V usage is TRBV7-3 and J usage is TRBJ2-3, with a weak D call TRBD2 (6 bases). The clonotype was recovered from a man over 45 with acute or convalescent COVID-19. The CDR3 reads CASSLLGLPDTDTQYF. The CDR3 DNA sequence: TGTGCCAGCAGCCTTCTCGGACTACCCGACACAGATACGCAGTATTTT.